The 23 T cell receptor beta chains below were found in one sample sequenced in a study of blood T cell repertoires in COVID-19. Generated by immunoSEQ multiplex PCR, the TCRdb table keeps only in-frame clones and is missing some. This repertoire shows about 200,000 clones, roughly 90% found once; its top ten account for under 2%. Sequenced material: peripheral blood. These receptors all come from a man younger than 30 with active or convalescent COVID-19.

This rearrangement joins TRBV5-1 to TRBJ1-2, with a tentative D call TRBD1 (5 bases). This CDR3 region has 15 residues. V lost 0 bases and J lost 4, with 13 bases in between. Germline loops: CDR1 SGHRS, CDR2 YFSETQ. The CDR3 coding sequence is TGCGCCAGCAGCTTGGCCGGCAGGGTAGGCTATGGCTACACCTTC. Translated: CASSLAGRVGYGYTF. Full variable domain (outside the CDR3, taken from reference TRBV5-1 and TRBJ1-2): KAGVTQTPRYLIKTRGQQVTLSCSPISGHRSVSWYQQTPGQGLQFLFEYFSETQRNKGNFPGRFSGRQFSNSRSEMNVSTLELGDSALYLCASSLAGRVGYGYTFGSGTRLTVV.

This chain links TRBV3-1 (or the pseudogene TRBV3-2) with TRBJ1-1; a possible D gene is TRBD1 (6 bases). CDR1 LGHDT and CDR2 YNNKEL come from the germline V gene (reference sequence). V dropped 5 bases and J dropped 4 bases, with 8 bases sitting between them. CDR3 length equals 12 residues. CDR3: CASSRDITEAFF. The CDR3 DNA follows: TGTGCCAGCAGCAGGGACATCACTGAAGCTTTCTTT.

The chain's CDR3 is CASSPGLAAYNEQFF. CDR3 in DNA: TGTGCCAGCAGCCCCGGGCTAGCGGCTTACAATGAGCAGTTCTTC. The J gene is TRBJ2-1, the V gene TRBV28; 7 nucleotides line up with TRBD2. This CDR3 has 15 residues. With 6 bases clipped from V and 4 bases from J, the junction kept 9 bases outside the gene matches. Germline values: CDR1 MDHEN, CDR2 SYDVKM. Full variable domain (outside the CDR3, taken from reference TRBV28 and TRBJ2-1): DVKVTQSSRYLVKRTGEKVFLECVQDMDHENMFWYRQDPGLGLRLIYFSYDVKMKEKGDIPEGYSVSREKKERFSLILESASTNQTSMYLCASSPGLAAYNEQFFGPGTRLTVL.

This rearrangement joins TRBV6-6 to TRBJ1-4; weak D call: TRBD1 (5 bases). Trimming removed 11 bases from V and 10 bases from J, with 20 bases in between. The CDR3 consists of 13 residues. Germline V gene lookup returns CDR1 MNHNY and CDR2 SVGAGI (reference sequence). CDR3 DNA: TGTGCCTCCACGAGTGAGGGGCGGGGAAAACTGTTTTTT. Its protein is CASTSEGRGKLFF.

The V call is TRBV5-4, the J call TRBJ2-2; a weak D match, TRBD1 (5 bases). CDR3 size: 16 residues. V shed 6 bases and J shed 3 bases, with 18 bases lying between them. Germline-derived CDR1 and CDR2 are SGHNT and YYREEE (reference sequence). The chain's CDR3 is CASNHHNVRDTGELFF. The CDR3 DNA is TGTGCCAGCAATCACCACAACGTCAGGGACACCGGGGAGCTGTTTTTT.

The rearrangement uses TRBV7-3 and TRBJ2-1; D may be TRBD1 (6 bases). Looked up from germline, CDR1 is SGHTA and CDR2 is FQGTGA. The CDR3 is 15 residues long. Trimming pared 5 bases from V and 0 bases from J, leaving 11 bases between. CDR3: CASSINRVSYNEQFF. Here the CDR3 DNA reads TGTGCCAGCAGCATCAACAGGGTCTCCTACAATGAGCAGTTCTTC.

The chain has TRBV7-9 and TRBJ2-7; D ambiguous. The CDR3 is 13 amino acids. Deletions cut 4 bases from V and 4 bases from J, with 11 bases between. The germline gives CDR1 SEHNR, CDR2 FQNEAQ (reference sequence). In nucleotides, the CDR3 is TGTGCCAGCAGCTCCCCCGACTGGTACGAGCAGTACTTC. This codes for CASSSPDWYEQYF.

This clone was seen a few times. The chain employs TRBV4-3 and TRBJ1-6, with D maybe TRBD1 (5 bases). Germline V lookup: CDR1 LGHNA, CDR2 YSLEER. The V end lost 1 base, the J end lost 5 bases, and 6 bases lay between the germline ends. The CDR3 contains 14 residues. The CDR3: CASSQAGNNSPLHF. The CDR3 bases are TGCGCCAGCAGCCAAGCAGGGAATAATTCACCCCTCCACTTT.

The V gene is TRBV2, the J gene TRBJ1-4; possible D gene TRBD1, 6 bases. The CDR3 is 13 residues long. V shed 9 bases and J shed 3 bases, with 11 bases lying between them. In germline, CDR1 is SNHLY, CDR2 FYNNEI. The DNA of the CDR3 is TGTGCCAGTTCCGGGACACCTAATGAAAAACTGTTTTTT. Protein: CASSGTPNEKLFF.

There are many counts of this clone. The chain is built from TRBV6-2 or TRBV6-3 and TRBJ1-5; no reliable D call. CDR3 length: 14 amino acids. Trimming removed 5 bases at V and 5 bases at J, with 13 bases between. Germline values: CDR1 MNHEY, CDR2 SVGEGT. CDR3 DNA: TGTGCCAGCAGTCCCGACACGGATTATCAGCCCCAGCATTTT. It specifies CASSPDTDYQPQHF.

The chain links TRBV6-5 to TRBJ1-1; D might be TRBD1 (5 bases). The CDR3 is 14 residues long. The ends were cut back, 8 bases at V and 3 bases at J, with 16 bases in the middle. Germline assignment: CDR1 MNHEY and CDR2 SVGAGI. CDR3 coding DNA: TGTGCCAGCCGACCGTCCAGGGTGGACACTGAAGCTTTCTTT. Encoded protein: CASRPSRVDTEAFF.

This clone was counted between two and nine times. The chain employs TRBV10-3 and TRBJ2-5; unclear D gene. The germline V gene encodes CDR1 ENHRY and CDR2 SYGVKD. The CDR3 has 13 residues. V was shortened by 2 bases and J by 1 base, with 5 bases between the two germline ends. The CDR3 protein is CAISEGIQETQYF. CDR3 sequence (DNA): TGTGCCATCAGTGAGGGCATCCAAGAGACCCAGTACTTC.

This clone is a singleton in its sample. This chain uses TRBV13 with TRBJ2-3; no reliable D call. CDR1 PRHDT and CDR2 FYEKMQ come from the germline V gene (reference sequence). The V and J ends lost 5 bases and 0 bases respectively, with 6 bases between them. CDR3 size: 13 residues. CDR3 in DNA: TGTGCCAGCAGCCCCCTTAGCACAGATACGCAGTATTTT. Translated: CASSPLSTDTQYF.

V and J are TRBV5-5 and TRBJ2-5, with D perhaps TRBD2 (5 bases). The germline gives CDR1 SGHKS, CDR2 YYEKEE (reference sequence). V was clipped by 4 bases and J by 5 bases, with 12 bases between them. This CDR3 has 13 residues. The CDR3 nucleotides read TGTGCCAGCAGCCCCGGGGTGGCGGAGACCCAGTACTTC. As protein: CASSPGVAETQYF.

CDR3 DNA: TGTGCCAGCAGCCCCGGTCCCGACTACGAGCAGTACTTC. Protein sequence: CASSPGPDYEQYF. The chain combines TRBV7-3 with TRBJ2-7, with D uncertain. This CDR3 has 13 amino acids. V lost 5 bases and J 3 bases, leaving 11 bases between the germline ends. CDR1 and CDR2 (germline): SGHTA, FQGTGA.

The CDR3 is CASSLWAGGDQPQHF. The CDR3 DNA reads TGTGCCAGCAGCTTATGGGCAGGGGGCGATCAGCCCCAGCATTTT. V gene TRBV7-8 combines with J gene TRBJ1-5; 8 bases agree with TRBD1. CDR3 length: 15 amino acids. Germline V lookup: CDR1 SGHVS, CDR2 FQNEAQ. V gave up 2 bases and J gave up 5 bases; unmatched junction bases: 5.

J is TRBJ2-1 and V is TRBV10-3; 11 bases line up with TRBD2. V was clipped by 3 bases and J by 2 bases; unmatched bases: 6. In germline, CDR1 is ENHRY, CDR2 SYGVKD. The CDR3 sequence is 17 residues long. Written as DNA, the CDR3 is TGTGCCATCAGTGATTCCTCTAGCGGGAGGACCTACAATGAGCAGTTCTTC. It codes for CAISDSSSGRTYNEQFF.

This sequence joins TRBV5-6 and TRBJ1-2; D not certain. The germline V and J ends were trimmed by 0 bases and 3 bases, with 6 bases remaining between them. The germline V gene encodes CDR1 SGHDT and CDR2 YYEEEE. The CDR3 is made up of 13 amino acids. The CDR3 DNA sequence: TGTGCCAGCAGCTTGGGAGTGGACTATGGCTACACCTTC. This sequence encodes CASSLGVDYGYTF.

The chain has TRBV30 and TRBJ1-2; 10 nucleotides line up with TRBD1. The V gene end was trimmed by 4 bases and the J gene end by 4 bases; junction bases not matched to a gene: 6. The CDR3 runs to 14 residues. Germline V gene sequence: CDR1 GTSNPN, CDR2 SVGIG (reference sequence). CDR3 sequence reads: CAWKLGQGPYGYTF. The CDR3 bases are TGTGCCTGGAAATTGGGACAGGGGCCCTATGGCTACACCTTC. The full variable domain, with the rest looked up from reference TRBV30 and TRBJ1-2, is SQTIHQWPATLVQPVGSPLSLECTVEGTSNPNLYWYRQAAGRGLQLLFYSVGIGQISSEVPQNLSASRPQDRQFILSSKKLLLSDSGFYLCAWKLGQGPYGYTFGSGTRLTVV.

This rearrangement joins TRBV21-1 to TRBJ1-5; the listed D gene, TRBD1, was not tested against the DNA. TRBV21-1 is deemed a pseudogene. This CDR3 is built from 16 residues. CDR3 residues: CASSLYTDRADQPQHF. The CDR3 bases are TGTGCCAGCAGCCTATATACAGACAGGGCCGATCAGCCCCAGCATTTT.

The V and J genes are TRBV7-2 and TRBJ2-1; possibly TRBD2 for D (5 bases). Germline V gives CDR1 SGHTA, CDR2 FQGNSA. CDR3 size: 14 residues. Trimming removed 6 bases at V and 10 bases at J, with 19 bases between. This chain's CDR3 is CASSSPSRAKEQFF. The CDR3 coding sequence is TGTGCCAGCAGTTCCCCCTCGCGGGCTAAGGAGCAGTTCTTC.

The chain has TRBV30 and TRBJ1-2, with D hard to call. The CDR3 is 12 residues long. CDR1 GTSNPN and CDR2 SVGIG come from the germline V gene (reference sequence). V lost 2 bases to trimming and J lost 4 bases, with 8 bases between them. CDR3 nucleotide sequence: TGTGCCTGGAGTACGGGTACCTATGGCTACACCTTC. Amino acids: CAWSTGTYGYTF. The full variable domain, its missing parts supplied by reference TRBV30 and TRBJ1-2, is SQTIHQWPATLVQPVGSPLSLECTVEGTSNPNLYWYRQAAGRGLQLLFYSVGIGQISSEVPQNLSASRPQDRQFILSSKKLLLSDSGFYLCAWSTGTYGYTFGSGTRLTVV.

The chain carries TRBV19 and TRBJ1-1, with D maybe TRBD1 (6 bases). Trimming took off 8 bases at V and 6 bases at J, with 19 bases between the two ends. Per the germline V gene, CDR1 is LNHDA and CDR2 is SQIVND (reference sequence). There are 14 residues in the CDR3. In nucleotides, the CDR3 is TGTGCCAGTGTGGACAGAGGGTTGTTGGCTGAAGCTTTCTTT. This translates into CASVDRGLLAEAFF.